What follows are 27 T cell receptor beta chains derived from one specimen sequenced in a study of response to subunit inactivated influenza vaccine. MiXCR, run by TCRdb on the RT-PCR reads, gives a single entry per CDR3 protein. The sample lists 710,000 or so distinct CDR3 sequences, 15% to 19% seen once, with approximately 10% in the top ten. The material was PBMCs from blood, obtained 11 to 12 days after vaccination. All receptors derive from a man in his fifties who received an inactivated influenza vaccine.

This clonotype turned up a few times. The rearrangement joins TRBV7-2 to TRBJ2-4, with D possibly being TRBD1 or TRBD2 (5 bases each). The CDR3 runs to 14 residues. V was cut by 6 bases and J by 7 bases, with 16 bases left in between. Germline CDR1 is SGHTA and CDR2 is FQGNSA. The CDR3 is CASSSRGARNIQYF. The CDR3 bases are TGTGCCAGCAGTTCACGAGGGGCGCGGAACATTCAGTACTTC.

The chain uses TRBV12-3 or TRBV12-4 and TRBJ2-3, with 10 bases that match TRBD2. The CDR3 contains 17 residues. With 7 bases clipped from V and 0 bases from J, the junction kept 10 bases outside the gene matches. CDR3 protein: CASTLGTSASSTDTQYF. The CDR3 DNA follows: TGTGCCAGCACCCTGGGGACTAGCGCATCTAGCACAGATACGCAGTATTTT.

This clonotype was counted between two and nine times. The chain links TRBV20-1 to TRBJ2-1; TRBD2 matches 7 bases. Per the germline V gene, CDR1 is DFQATT and CDR2 is SNEGSKA (reference sequence). The CDR3 sequence is 19 residues long. The V gene end was trimmed by 1 base and the J gene end by 3 bases; junction bases not matched to a gene: 18. CDR3 in amino acids: CSARGRDSAGDGHYNEQFF. The CDR3 DNA reads TGCAGTGCTAGAGGGAGGGACTCGGCGGGAGACGGGCACTACAATGAGCAGTTCTTC.

This clonotype was detected only a few times. The V gene is TRBV7-2, the J gene TRBJ2-7; D is unresolved. Looked up from germline, CDR1 is SGHTA and CDR2 is FQGNSA. The CDR3 is made up of 14 amino acids. The V gene lost 1 base and the J gene lost 4 bases, with 11 bases spanning the gap. CDR3 coding DNA: TGTGCCAGCAGCTTAGACCCGCGTTCATACGAGCAGTACTTC. This sequence encodes CASSLDPRSYEQYF.

The V and J genes are TRBV5-1 and TRBJ2-7; D is undetermined. V shed 0 bases and J shed 4 bases, with 11 bases lying between them. CDR1 is SGHRS and CDR2 is YFSETQ in the germline V gene. The CDR3 totals 14 residues. The CDR3 DNA is TGCGCCAGCAGCTTGGCCTCGACACCTTACGAGCAGTACTTC. It codes for CASSLASTPYEQYF.

The chain links TRBV2 to TRBJ2-3, with TRBD2 matching 9 bases. CDR3 length equals 14 residues. The germline V gene encodes CDR1 SNHLY and CDR2 FYNNEI. V shed 10 bases and J 1 base; nucleotides not matched to a gene: 6. The CDR3 coding sequence is TGTGCCAACCGACTAGCGGAGCGCACAGATACGCAGTATTTT. Amino acids: CANRLAERTDTQYF.

The CDR3: CASSLSVRAHEQFF. CDR3 sequence (DNA): TGTGCCAGCAGTTTATCGGTCAGGGCCCATGAGCAGTTCTTC. This chain links TRBV27 with TRBJ2-1; D might be TRBD1 (5 bases). There are 14 residues in the CDR3. Germline V gene data show CDR1 as MNHEY and CDR2 as SMNVEV (reference sequence). Trimming took off 0 bases at V and 8 bases at J, with 11 bases between the two ends.

The sample holds a few counts of this clonotype. This chain joins TRBV3-1 and TRBJ2-7; 14 bases agree with TRBD2. The germline gives CDR1 LGHDT, CDR2 YNNKEL (reference sequence). Trimming took 3 bases from V and 0 from J; bases not matched to a gene: 4. CDR3 length: 17 residues. The CDR3 nucleotides read TGTGCCAGCAGCCACGGGACTAGCGGGAGTAGCTCCTACGAGCAGTACTTC. This encodes CASSHGTSGSSSYEQYF.

This clonotype was observed a handful of times. The chain has TRBV6-5 and TRBJ2-2; D is unclear. The germline V and J ends were trimmed by 2 bases and 4 bases, with 14 bases remaining between them. Germline CDR1 reads MNHEY; CDR2 reads SVGAGI. The CDR3 is 16 amino acids. Here the CDR3 DNA reads TGTGCCAGCAGTTACATTCGACTTGACCCCACCGGGGAGCTGTTTTTT. This gives the protein CASSYIRLDPTGELFF.

This clonotype came up a few times. V and J are TRBV9 and TRBJ2-5; 10 positions agree with TRBD2. V lost 0 bases, J lost 1 base, and 9 bases stayed unmatched. This CDR3 contains 18 residues. Germline CDR1 SGDLS, CDR2 YYNGEE. CDR3 protein: CASSVAPAGLATQETQYF. The CDR3 DNA is TGTGCCAGCAGCGTAGCACCGGCGGGACTAGCGACCCAAGAGACCCAGTACTTC.

This sequence joins TRBV19 and TRBJ2-7; the D gene could be TRBD1 or TRBD2 (5 bases each). V was cut by 9 bases and J by 7 bases, with 16 bases left in between. The CDR3 has 12 amino acids. CDR1 and CDR2 (germline): LNHDA, SQIVND (reference sequence). The CDR3 DNA reads TGTGCCAGCGGGACCCCATACCGAGAGCAGTACTTC. Its protein is CASGTPYREQYF.

This clonotype was recorded many times. This chain joins TRBV10-3 and TRBJ2-7; a weak D match, TRBD1 (5 bases). Germline CDR1 reads ENHRY; CDR2 reads SYGVKD. Trimming took off 10 bases at V and 0 bases at J, with 16 bases between the two ends. This CDR3 has 14 amino acids. The CDR3 DNA reads as TGTGCCACTGGGGCAGTTGAGGTCTCCTACGAGCAGTACTTC. Its translation is CATGAVEVSYEQYF.

This clonotype showed up just a few times. V usage is TRBV10-3 and J usage is TRBJ2-5, with 9 bases fitting TRBD1. This CDR3 contains 14 residues. Germline CDR1 is ENHRY and CDR2 is SYGVKD. After removal of 6 bases from V and 5 bases from J, the junction contained 7 bases not matched to a gene. DNA for the CDR3: TGTGCCATCAGCGGGACAGGGATGAGCGAGACCCAGTACTTC. Protein sequence: CAISGTGMSETQYF.

The chain combines TRBV7-8 with TRBJ2-1; D gene ambiguous. The CDR3 has 14 residues. Looked up from germline, CDR1 is SGHVS and CDR2 is FQNEAQ. The V end lost 2 bases, the J end lost 8 bases, and 13 bases lay between the germline ends. CDR3 nucleotides: TGTGCCAGCAGCTTACATACGATAGTGGATGAGCAGTTCTTC. This translates into CASSLHTIVDEQFF.

This rearrangement joins TRBV13 to TRBJ2-7; D is ambiguous. The CDR3 extends over 12 amino acids. Looked up from germline, CDR1 is PRHDT and CDR2 is FYEKMQ (reference sequence). V lost 8 bases and J 4 bases, leaving 12 bases between the germline ends. CDR3 DNA sequence: TGTGCCAGCGGAAAGGGCCTATACGAGCAGTACTTC. It yields the protein CASGKGLYEQYF.

The chain uses TRBV25-1 and TRBJ2-5, with 8 bases aligning to TRBD1. The CDR3 is 15 amino acids. Germline loops: CDR1 MGHDK, CDR2 SYGVNS. After removal of 1 base from V and 3 bases from J, the junction contained 4 bases not matched to a gene. CDR3 in amino acids: CASSEFGTGEETQYF. The CDR3 DNA reads TGTGCCAGCAGTGAATTTGGGACAGGAGAAGAGACCCAGTACTTC.

The DNA of the CDR3 is TGCAGTGCGGGACAGCCCTATAGCCAGTACGAGCAGTACTTC. As protein: CSAGQPYSQYEQYF. The chain links TRBV20-1 to TRBJ2-7; 7 bases are a match to TRBD1. J was trimmed by 4 bases and V by 6 bases; bases with no gene match: 12. This CDR3 has 14 residues. Germline V CDR1 and CDR2: DFQATT, SNEGSKA (reference sequence).

This clonotype turned up a few times. The chain combines TRBV29-1 with TRBJ1-1, with D perhaps TRBD1 (5 bases). Trimming removed 7 bases at V and 8 bases at J, with 14 bases between. The length of the CDR3 is 11 residues. CDR1 and CDR2 from the germline V gene are SQVTM and ANQGSEA. The CDR3 spells CSAAWGREAFF. CDR3 DNA sequence: TGCAGCGCTGCCTGGGGCAGGGAAGCTTTCTTT.

The chain carries TRBV4-2 and TRBJ2-3; TRBD2 matches 7 bases. CDR3 length equals 17 residues. Looked up from germline, CDR1 is LGHNA and CDR2 is YNFKEQ. The V and J ends lost 1 base and 0 bases, in that order; junction bases with no gene match: 7. CDR3 nucleotides: TGTGCCAGCAGCCAAGTTCGGGCTAGCGGAAGCACAGATACGCAGTATTTT. Protein product: CASSQVRASGSTDTQYF.

In DNA, the CDR3 is TGTGCCAGCAGCCAAGACACAGAGGGGTACAATGAGCAGTTCTTC. Amino acids: CASSQDTEGYNEQFF. The chain carries TRBV11-2 and TRBJ2-1, with D perhaps assigned TRBD1 or TRBD2 (5 bases each). Germline CDR1 is SGHAT and CDR2 is FQNNGV. The CDR3 has 15 residues. With 5 bases removed from V and 4 bases from J, the gap between germline ends came to 15 bases.

CDR3 sequence reads: CASSDQGNNQPQHF. CDR3 coding DNA: TGTGCCAGCAGTGACCAGGGAAACAATCAGCCCCAGCATTTT. This chain uses TRBV6-1 with TRBJ1-5; a weak D match, TRBD1 (5 bases). Deletions cut 3 bases from V and 3 bases from J, with 9 bases between. CDR3 length: 14 amino acids. Germline-derived CDR1 and CDR2 are MNHNS and SASEGT.

The chain recombines TRBV7-2 with TRBJ1-1; D remains unclear. The CDR3 is 14 amino acids. V was pared by 5 bases and J by 0 bases, with 10 bases between. The germline gives CDR1 SGHTA, CDR2 FQGNSA. The DNA for the CDR3 is TGTGCCAGCAGCCCTGTTTCCCTGAACACTGAAGCTTTCTTT. It encodes CASSPVSLNTEAFF.

The table lists this clonotype with a few counts. J is TRBJ2-1 and V is TRBV27; D might be TRBD2 (6 bases). The length of the CDR3 is 18 residues. V was trimmed by 2 bases and J by 9 bases, leaving 26 bases between them. Per the germline V gene, CDR1 is MNHEY and CDR2 is SMNVEV (reference sequence). The CDR3 nucleotides are TGTGCCAGCAGTTTAAGTCCCCCCGTAGGGAGGATAGCGTCTGAGCAGTTCTTC. This encodes CASSLSPPVGRIASEQFF.

The rearrangement joins TRBV11-2 to TRBJ2-1; 12 bases align to TRBD2. The trim removed 4 bases at V and 3 bases at J, leaving 13 bases unmatched. Germline CDR1 and CDR2: SGHAT and FQNNGV. The CDR3 is 19 residues long. The CDR3 reads CASSSPRGLAGSRYNEQFF. In DNA, the CDR3 is TGTGCCAGCAGCTCACCTCGAGGACTAGCGGGAAGTCGCTACAATGAGCAGTTCTTC.

The V and J genes are TRBV30 and TRBJ2-7, with TRBD2 matching 7 bases. The CDR3 length is 13 residues. V lost 5 bases to trimming and J lost 6 bases; unmatched junction nucleotides: 10. Germline lookup yields CDR1 GTSNPN and CDR2 SVGIG (reference sequence). CDR3 in amino acids: CAWAGTIFGEQYF. The CDR3 bases are TGTGCCTGGGCCGGGACTATTTTCGGCGAGCAGTACTTC. The variable domain in full, with the rest retrieved from reference TRBV30 and TRBJ2-7, is SQTIHQWPATLVQPVGSPLSLECTVEGTSNPNLYWYRQAAGRGLQLLFYSVGIGQISSEVPQNLSASRPQDRQFILSSKKLLLSDSGFYLCAWAGTIFGEQYFGPGTRLTVT.

This clonotype has more than one count but fewer than ten. The chain joins TRBV9 to TRBJ2-5, with TRBD2 matching 13 bases. The CDR3 sequence is 18 residues long. CDR1 is SGDLS, CDR2 YYNGEE, per germline. V lost 0 bases and J lost 1; bases outside the gene matches: 6. CDR3 protein: CASSVGLAGGTLQETQYF. Here the CDR3 DNA reads TGTGCCAGCAGCGTAGGACTAGCGGGAGGTACCCTCCAAGAGACCCAGTACTTC.

The V call is TRBV29-1, the J call TRBJ2-7, with no clear D. V lost 7 bases to trimming and J lost 5 bases, with 18 bases between them. Germline V gene lookup returns CDR1 SQVTM and CDR2 ANQGSEA. The CDR3 length is 13 residues. CDR3 in DNA: TGCAGCGCATTTGGACCAATTTCCCACGAGCAGTACTTC. Its translation: CSAFGPISHEQYF.